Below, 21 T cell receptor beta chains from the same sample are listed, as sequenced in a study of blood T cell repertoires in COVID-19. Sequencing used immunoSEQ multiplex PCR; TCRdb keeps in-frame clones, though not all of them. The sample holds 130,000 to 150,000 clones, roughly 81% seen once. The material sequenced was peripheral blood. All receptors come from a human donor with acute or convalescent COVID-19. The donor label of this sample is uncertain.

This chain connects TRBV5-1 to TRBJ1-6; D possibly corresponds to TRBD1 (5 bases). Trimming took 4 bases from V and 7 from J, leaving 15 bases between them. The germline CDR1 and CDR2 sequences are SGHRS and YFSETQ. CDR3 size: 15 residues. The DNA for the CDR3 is TGCGCCAGCAGCCCCTCAGCAGGGTACAATTCACCCCTCCACTTT. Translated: CASSPSAGYNSPLHF. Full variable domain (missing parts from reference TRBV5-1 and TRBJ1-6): KAGVTQTPRYLIKTRGQQVTLSCSPISGHRSVSWYQQTPGQGLQFLFEYFSETQRNKGNFPGRFSGRQFSNSRSEMNVSTLELGDSALYLCASSPSAGYNSPLHFGNGTRLTVT.

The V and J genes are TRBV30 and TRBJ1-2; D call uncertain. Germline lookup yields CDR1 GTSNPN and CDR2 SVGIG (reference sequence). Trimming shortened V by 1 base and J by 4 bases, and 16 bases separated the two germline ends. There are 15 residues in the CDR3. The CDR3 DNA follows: TGTGCCTGGAGTGACCGGGATTCGGGAACCTATGGCTACACCTTC. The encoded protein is CAWSDRDSGTYGYTF.

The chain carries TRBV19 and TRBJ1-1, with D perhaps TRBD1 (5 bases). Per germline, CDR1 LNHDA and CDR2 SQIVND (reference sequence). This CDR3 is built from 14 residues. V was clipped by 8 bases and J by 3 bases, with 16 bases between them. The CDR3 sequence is CASQAGNRDTEAFF. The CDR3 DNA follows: TGTGCCAGTCAGGCAGGGAATCGAGACACTGAAGCTTTCTTT.

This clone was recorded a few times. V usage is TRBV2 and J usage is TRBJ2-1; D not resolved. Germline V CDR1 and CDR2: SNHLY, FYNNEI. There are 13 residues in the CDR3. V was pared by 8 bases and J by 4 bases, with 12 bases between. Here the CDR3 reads CASGLEEYNEQFF. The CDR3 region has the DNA TGTGCCAGCGGCCTCGAAGAATACAATGAGCAGTTCTTC. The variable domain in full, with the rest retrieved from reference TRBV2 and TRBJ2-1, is EPEVTQTPSHQVTQMGQEVILRCVPISNHLYFYWYRQILGQKVEFLVSFYNNEISEKSEIFDDQFSVERPDGSNFTLKIRSTKLEDSAMYFCASGLEEYNEQFFGPGTRLTVL.

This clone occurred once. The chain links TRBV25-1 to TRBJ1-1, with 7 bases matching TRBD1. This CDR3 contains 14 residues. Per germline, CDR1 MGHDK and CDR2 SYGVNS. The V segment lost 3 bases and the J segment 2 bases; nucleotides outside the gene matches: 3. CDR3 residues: CASSDRQGNTEAFF. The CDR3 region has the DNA TGTGCCAGCAGTGACCGACAGGGAAACACTGAAGCTTTCTTT. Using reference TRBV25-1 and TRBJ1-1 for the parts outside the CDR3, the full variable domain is EADIYQTPRYLVIGTGKKITLECSQTMGHDKMYWYQQDPGMELHLIHYSYGVNSTEKGDLSSESTVSRIRTEHFPLTLESARPSHTSQYLCASSDRQGNTEAFFGQGTRLTVV.

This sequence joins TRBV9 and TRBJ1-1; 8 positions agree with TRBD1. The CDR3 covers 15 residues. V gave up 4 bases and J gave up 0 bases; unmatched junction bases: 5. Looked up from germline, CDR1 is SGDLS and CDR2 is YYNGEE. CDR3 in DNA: TGTGCCAGCAGCACCCAACAGGGGGTGAACACTGAAGCTTTCTTT. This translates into CASSTQQGVNTEAFF. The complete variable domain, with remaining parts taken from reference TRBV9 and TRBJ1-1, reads DSGVTQTPKHLITATGQRVTLRCSPRSGDLSVYWYQQSLDQGLQFLIQYYNGEERAKGNILERFSAQQFPDLHSELNLSSLELGDSALYFCASSTQQGVNTEAFFGQGTRLTVV.

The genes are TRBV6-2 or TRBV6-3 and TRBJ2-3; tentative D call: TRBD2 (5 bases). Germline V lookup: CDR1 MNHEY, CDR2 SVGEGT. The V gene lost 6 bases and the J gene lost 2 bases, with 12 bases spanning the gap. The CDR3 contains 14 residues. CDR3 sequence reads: CASSPSGLTDTQYF. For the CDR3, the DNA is TGTGCCAGCAGCCCCAGCGGACTCACAGATACGCAGTATTTT.

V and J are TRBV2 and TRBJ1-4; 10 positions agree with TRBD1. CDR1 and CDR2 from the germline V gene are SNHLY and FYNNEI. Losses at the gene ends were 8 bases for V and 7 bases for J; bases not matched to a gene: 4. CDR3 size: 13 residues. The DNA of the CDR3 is TGTGCCAGCCGACAGGGGGCGGGTGAAAAACTGTTTTTT. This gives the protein CASRQGAGEKLFF.

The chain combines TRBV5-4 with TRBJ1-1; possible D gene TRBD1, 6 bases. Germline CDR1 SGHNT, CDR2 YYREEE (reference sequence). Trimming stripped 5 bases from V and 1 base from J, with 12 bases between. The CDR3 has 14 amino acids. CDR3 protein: CASRAQGPNTEAFF. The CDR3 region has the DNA TGTGCCAGCAGGGCACAGGGACCGAACACTGAAGCTTTCTTT.

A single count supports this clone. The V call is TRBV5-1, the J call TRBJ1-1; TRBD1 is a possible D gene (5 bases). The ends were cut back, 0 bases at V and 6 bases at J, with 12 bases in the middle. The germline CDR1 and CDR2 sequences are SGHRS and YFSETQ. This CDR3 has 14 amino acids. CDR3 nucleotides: TGCGCCAGCAGCTTGGGCGGGGGTCTCGCTGAAGCTTTCTTT. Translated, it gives CASSLGGGLAEAFF.

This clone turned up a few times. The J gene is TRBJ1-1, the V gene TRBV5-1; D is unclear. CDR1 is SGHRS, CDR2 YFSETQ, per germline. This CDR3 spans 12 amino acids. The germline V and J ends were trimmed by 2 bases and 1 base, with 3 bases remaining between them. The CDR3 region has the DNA TGCGCCAGCAGCTTCGGGAACACTGAAGCTTTCTTT. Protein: CASSFGNTEAFF.

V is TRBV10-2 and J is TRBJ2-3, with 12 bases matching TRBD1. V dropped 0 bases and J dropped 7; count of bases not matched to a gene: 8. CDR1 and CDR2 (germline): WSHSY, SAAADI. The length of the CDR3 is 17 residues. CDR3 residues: CASSESGGGQGAHTQYF. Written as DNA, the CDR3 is TGCGCCAGCAGTGAGTCGGGCGGGGGACAGGGGGCGCATACGCAGTATTTT.

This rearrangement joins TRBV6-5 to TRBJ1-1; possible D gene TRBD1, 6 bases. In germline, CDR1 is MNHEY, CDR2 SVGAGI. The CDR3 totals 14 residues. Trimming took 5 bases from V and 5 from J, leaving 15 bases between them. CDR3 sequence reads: CASSRPGVGTEAFF. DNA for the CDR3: TGTGCCAGCAGTAGACCAGGGGTAGGGACTGAAGCTTTCTTT.

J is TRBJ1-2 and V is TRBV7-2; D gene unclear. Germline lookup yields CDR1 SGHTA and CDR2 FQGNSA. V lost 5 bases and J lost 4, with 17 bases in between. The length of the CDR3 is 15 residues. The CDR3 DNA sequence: TGTGCCAGCAGCGTACTAAGACTGACCTCCTATGGCTACACCTTC. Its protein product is CASSVLRLTSYGYTF.

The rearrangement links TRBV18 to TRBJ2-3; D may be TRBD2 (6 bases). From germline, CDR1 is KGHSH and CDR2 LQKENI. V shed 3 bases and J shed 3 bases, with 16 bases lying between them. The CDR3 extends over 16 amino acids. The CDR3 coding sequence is TGTGCCAGCTCACCCAGGGTTGCGGGGACTACAGATACGCAGTATTTT. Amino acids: CASSPRVAGTTDTQYF.

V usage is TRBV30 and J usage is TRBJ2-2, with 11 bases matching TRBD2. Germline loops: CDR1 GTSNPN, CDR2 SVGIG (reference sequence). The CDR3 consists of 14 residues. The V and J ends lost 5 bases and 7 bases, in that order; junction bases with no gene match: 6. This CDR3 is CAWRLAGTGGELFF. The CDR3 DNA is TGTGCCTGGCGACTAGCGGGGACGGGCGGGGAGCTGTTTTTT.

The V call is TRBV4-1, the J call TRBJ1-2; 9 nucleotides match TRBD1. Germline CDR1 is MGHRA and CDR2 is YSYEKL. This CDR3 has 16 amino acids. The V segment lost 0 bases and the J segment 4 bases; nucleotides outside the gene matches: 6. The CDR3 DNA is TGCGCCAGCAGCCAAGAAAGTGGACAGGGGATCTATGGCTACACCTTC. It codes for CASSQESGQGIYGYTF.

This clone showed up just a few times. The CDR3 DNA reads as TGTGCCAGCAGTCGACAGGGGCCCTGGGGAGGCTACACCTTC. Translated, it gives CASSRQGPWGGYTF. The chain combines TRBV3-1 (or the pseudogene TRBV3-2) with TRBJ1-2; 8 bases align to TRBD1. In germline, CDR1 is LGHDT, CDR2 YNNKEL (reference sequence). With 6 bases clipped from V and 8 bases from J, the junction kept 11 bases outside the gene matches. This CDR3 has 14 amino acids.

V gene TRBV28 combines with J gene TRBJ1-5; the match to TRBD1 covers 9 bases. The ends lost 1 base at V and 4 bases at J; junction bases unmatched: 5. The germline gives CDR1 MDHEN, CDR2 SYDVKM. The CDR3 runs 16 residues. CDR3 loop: CASSLSGQGGNQPQHF. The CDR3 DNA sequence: TGTGCCAGCAGTTTATCGGGACAGGGAGGGAATCAGCCCCAGCATTTT.

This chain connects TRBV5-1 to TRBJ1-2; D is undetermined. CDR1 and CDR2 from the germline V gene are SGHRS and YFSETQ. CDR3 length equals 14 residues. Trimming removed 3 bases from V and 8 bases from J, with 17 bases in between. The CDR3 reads CASSSELGSGGYTF. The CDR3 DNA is TGCGCCAGCAGCTCAGAGTTGGGGAGCGGAGGCTACACCTTC.

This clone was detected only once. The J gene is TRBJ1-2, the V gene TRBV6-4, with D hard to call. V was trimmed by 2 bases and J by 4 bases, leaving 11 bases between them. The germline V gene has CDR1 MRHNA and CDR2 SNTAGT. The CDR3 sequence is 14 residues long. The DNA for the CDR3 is TGTGCCAGCAGTGACAAAGCGGCGGGCTATGGCTACACCTTC. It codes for CASSDKAAGYGYTF.